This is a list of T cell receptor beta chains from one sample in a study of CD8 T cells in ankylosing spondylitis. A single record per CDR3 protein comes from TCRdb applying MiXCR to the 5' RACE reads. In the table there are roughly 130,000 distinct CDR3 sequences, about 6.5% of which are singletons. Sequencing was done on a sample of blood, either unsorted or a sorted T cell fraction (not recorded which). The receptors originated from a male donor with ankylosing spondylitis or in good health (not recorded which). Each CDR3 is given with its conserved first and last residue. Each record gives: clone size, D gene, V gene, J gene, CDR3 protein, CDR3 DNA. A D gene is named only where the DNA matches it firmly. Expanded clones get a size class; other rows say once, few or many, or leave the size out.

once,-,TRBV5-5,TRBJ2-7,CASGPELLWGSEQYF,TGTGCCAGCGGCCCTGAGCTCCTCTGGGGCTCCGAGCAGTACTTC
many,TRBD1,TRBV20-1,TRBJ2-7,CSAPLRTGLGEQYF,TGCAGTGCCCCTCTACGGACAGGGTTAGGGGAGCAGTACTTC
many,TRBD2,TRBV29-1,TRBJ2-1,CSVAGGPRAEQFF,TGCAGCGTTGCGGGAGGGCCCAGAGCTGAGCAGTTCTTC
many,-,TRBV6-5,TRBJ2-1,CASRTRDNEQFF,TGTGCCAGCAGAACCCGGGACAATGAGCAGTTCTTC
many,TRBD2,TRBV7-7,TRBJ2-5,CASSPGLAAPETQYF,TGTGCTAGCAGCCCCGGACTAGCGGCCCCCGAGACCCAGTACTTC
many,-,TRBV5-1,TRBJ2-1,CASSIGTFDEQFF,TGCGCCAGCAGCATCGGGACTTTCGATGAGCAGTTCTTC
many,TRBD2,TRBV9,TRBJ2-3,CASSVAGSGATDTQYF,TGTGCCAGCAGCGTAGCGGGTAGCGGGGCCACAGATACGCAGTATTTT
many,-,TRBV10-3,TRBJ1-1,CAISGSTVNTEAFF,TGTGCCATCAGCGGAAGCACCGTGAACACTGAAGCTTTCTTT
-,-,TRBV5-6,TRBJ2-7,CASGGVNSYEQYF,TGTGCCAGCGGAGGGGTGAATAGCTACGAGCAGTACTTC
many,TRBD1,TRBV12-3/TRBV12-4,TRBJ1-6,CASSSDRGLYSPLHF,TGTGCCAGCAGTTCGGACAGGGGGCTGTATTCACCCCTCCACTTT
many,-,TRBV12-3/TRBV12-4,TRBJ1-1,CASSPTGTEAFF,TGTGCCAGCAGCCCCACGGGGACTGAAGCTTTCTTT
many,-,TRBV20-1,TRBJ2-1,CSARMAASYNEQFF,TGCAGTGCTAGGATGGCGGCCTCCTACAATGAGCAGTTCTTC
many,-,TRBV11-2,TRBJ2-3,CASSLDGAGANTDTQYF,TGTGCCAGCAGCTTAGATGGGGCGGGCGCGAACACAGATACGCAGTATTTT
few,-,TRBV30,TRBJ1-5,CAWSVGQLNQPQHF,TGTGCCTGGAGTGTAGGGCAGCTCAATCAGCCCCAGCATTTT
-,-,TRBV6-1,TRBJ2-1,CASRTRWGSYNEQFF,TGTGCCAGCAGGACCCGCTGGGGCTCCTACAATGAGCAGTTCTTC
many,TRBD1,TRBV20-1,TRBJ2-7,CSASPGGSYEQYF,TGCAGTGCTAGTCCAGGGGGATCCTACGAGCAGTACTTC
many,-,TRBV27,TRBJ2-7,CASSLLGNSYEQYF,TGTGCCAGCAGTTTACTGGGCAACTCCTACGAGCAGTACTTC
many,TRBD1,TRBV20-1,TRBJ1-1,CSADRDRDNTEAFF,TGCAGTGCCGATAGGGACAGGGACAACACTGAAGCTTTCTTT
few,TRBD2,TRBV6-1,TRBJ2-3,CASTFQSGSFTDTQYF,TGTGCCAGCACCTTTCAAAGCGGGAGTTTTACAGATACGCAGTATTTT
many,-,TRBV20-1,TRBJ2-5,CSARVGTGSRTQYF,TGCAGTGCTAGAGTGGGGACCGGGTCAAGGACCCAGTACTTC
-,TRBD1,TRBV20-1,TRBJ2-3,CSAERDRVRVGDTQYF,TGCAGTGCTGAGCGGGACAGGGTGAGGGTGGGAGATACGCAGTATTTT
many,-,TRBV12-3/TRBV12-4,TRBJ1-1,CASTPGGGITEAFF,TGTGCCAGCACCCCTGGGGGGGGGATAACTGAAGCTTTCTTT
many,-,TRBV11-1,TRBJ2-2,CASSRGVNTGELFF,TGTGCCAGCAGCCGCGGGGTGAACACCGGGGAGCTGTTTTTT
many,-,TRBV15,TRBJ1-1,CATSRGPTGFLAEAFF,TGTGCCACCAGCAGAGGCCCTACGGGATTCCTGGCTGAAGCTTTCTTT
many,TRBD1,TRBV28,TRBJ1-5,CASSLAQGGNQPQHF,TGTGCCAGCAGTTTAGCGCAGGGGGGCAATCAGCCCCAGCATTTT
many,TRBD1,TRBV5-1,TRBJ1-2,CASSFQTGTGGFGYTF,TGCGCCAGCAGCTTTCAGACCGGGACAGGGGGCTTTGGCTACACCTTC
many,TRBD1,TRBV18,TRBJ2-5,CASYPGQGLETQYF,TGTGCCAGCTACCCTGGACAGGGTTTAGAGACCCAGTACTTC
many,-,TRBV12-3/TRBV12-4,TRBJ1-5,CASRQQVGFEPQHF,TGTGCCAGCAGACAACAAGTAGGTTTTGAGCCCCAGCATTTT
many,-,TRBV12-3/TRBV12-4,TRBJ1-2,CASRDPEGYTF,TGTGCCAGCAGGGATCCCGAGGGCTACACCTTC
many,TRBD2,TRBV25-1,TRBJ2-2,CASSFLTSEVGELFF,TGTGCCAGCAGTTTCCTGACTAGCGAGGTCGGGGAGCTGTTTTTT
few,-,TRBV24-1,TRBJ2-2,CATSVETANTGELFF,TGTGCCACCAGTGTCGAGACGGCGAACACCGGGGAGCTGTTTTTT
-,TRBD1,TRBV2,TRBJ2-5,CASSGNRGSETQYF,TGTGCCAGCAGTGGAAACAGGGGAAGTGAGACCCAGTACTTC
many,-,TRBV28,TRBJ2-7,CASSSAGTPAYEQYF,TGTGCCAGCAGTTCCGCCGGGACCCCTGCCTACGAGCAGTACTTC
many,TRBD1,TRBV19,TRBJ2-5,CASSKDRVQWETQYF,TGTGCCAGTAGTAAAGACAGGGTGCAGTGGGAGACCCAGTACTTC
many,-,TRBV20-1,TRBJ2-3,CSARPSVGTDTQYF,TGCAGTGCTAGACCTAGCGTAGGCACAGATACGCAGTATTTT
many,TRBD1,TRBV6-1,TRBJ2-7,CASKRTGGGYEQYF,TGTGCCAGTAAAAGGACAGGGGGGGGGTACGAGCAGTACTTC
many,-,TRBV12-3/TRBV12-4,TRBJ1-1,CASTGTEAFF,TGTGCCAGCACGGGGACTGAAGCTTTCTTT
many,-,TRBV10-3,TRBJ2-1,CAISLQVSPYNEQFF,TGTGCCATCAGTTTACAGGTTAGCCCATACAATGAGCAGTTCTTC
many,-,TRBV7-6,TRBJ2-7,CASSLGTGNYEQYF,TGTGCCAGCAGCCTCGGGACGGGGAATTACGAGCAGTACTTC
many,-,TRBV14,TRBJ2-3,CASSRFSRGYMQDTQYF,TGTGCCAGCAGCCGCTTTTCTAGAGGTTACATGCAGGATACGCAGTATTTT
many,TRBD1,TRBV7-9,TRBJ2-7,CASSLAGQGYEQYF,TGTGCCAGCAGCTTAGCGGGACAGGGCTACGAGCAGTACTTC
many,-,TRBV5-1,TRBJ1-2,CASSSSGGYGYTF,TGCGCCAGCAGCTCTTCAGGAGGCTATGGCTACACCTTC